This section outlines one TCR beta chain sequence together with its context. As yet, its antigen is unknown. These data originate in a study of STAT5B mutations in CD4+ large granular lymphocyte leukemia. Whole-study context: Healthy donors showed HLA-associated enrichment of the CDR3 'QG' motif. Study-level points and caveats: 25% of private leukemic clonotypes occurred rarely in other patients' non-leukemic repertoires.

The authors' processing: A productive frequency of 2.59 x 10-5 was the lowest detectable. Method: immunoSEQ multiplex PCR; TCRdb's copy keeps in-frame clones and lacks some. V and J calls plus clone size are reproduced from that table; the DNA served to infer D and trimming. The table records tens of thousands of clones, 72% of them present only once. CDR1 is SGHKS, CDR2 YYEKEE, per germline (reference sequence). V was trimmed by 4 bases and J by 4 bases, leaving 14 bases between them. CDR3 length: 14 residues. The sequence derives from a human donor in good health. The chain is built from TRBV5-5 and TRBJ1-1; D not certain. The sample was CD4+ T cells from blood buffy coats. CDR3 amino acids: CASSKVVGPTEAFF. The CDR3 DNA reads TGTGCCAGCAGCAAAGTTGTAGGACCCACTGAAGCTTTCTTT.